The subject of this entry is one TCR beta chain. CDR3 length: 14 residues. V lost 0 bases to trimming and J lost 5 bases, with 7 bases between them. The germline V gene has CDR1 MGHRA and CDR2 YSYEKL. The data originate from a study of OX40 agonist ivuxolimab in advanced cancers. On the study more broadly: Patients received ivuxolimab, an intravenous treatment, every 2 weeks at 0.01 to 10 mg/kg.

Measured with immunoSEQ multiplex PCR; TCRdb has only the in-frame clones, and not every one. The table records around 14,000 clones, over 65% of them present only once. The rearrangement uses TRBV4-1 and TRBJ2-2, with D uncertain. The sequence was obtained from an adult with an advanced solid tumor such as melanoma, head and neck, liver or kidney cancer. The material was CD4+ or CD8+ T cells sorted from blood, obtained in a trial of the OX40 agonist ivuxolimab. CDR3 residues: CASSQEPGTGELFF. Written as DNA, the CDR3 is TGCGCCAGCAGCCAAGAACCCGGGACCGGGGAGCTGTTTTTT.